This T cell receptor beta chain was captured by sequencing in a study of control samples from healthy donors and cancer patients. V lost 1 base and J 4 bases, leaving 8 bases between the germline ends. CDR3 length: 14 residues. Germline CDR1 reads SGHVS; CDR2 reads FQNEAQ. TCRdb's table, derived via immunoSEQ multiplex PCR, lists solely in-frame clones and lacks some. The table has fewer than 200,000 clones, around nine tenths seen once. The source of this sequence is a man younger than 40 in good health. The J gene is TRBJ1-5, the V gene TRBV7-8, with D tentatively TRBD1 (5 bases). The sample taken for sequencing was blood. The chain's CDR3 is CASSLEAGNQPQHF. In nucleotides, the CDR3 is TGTGCCAGCAGCTTAGAGGCAGGGAATCAGCCCCAGCATTTT.